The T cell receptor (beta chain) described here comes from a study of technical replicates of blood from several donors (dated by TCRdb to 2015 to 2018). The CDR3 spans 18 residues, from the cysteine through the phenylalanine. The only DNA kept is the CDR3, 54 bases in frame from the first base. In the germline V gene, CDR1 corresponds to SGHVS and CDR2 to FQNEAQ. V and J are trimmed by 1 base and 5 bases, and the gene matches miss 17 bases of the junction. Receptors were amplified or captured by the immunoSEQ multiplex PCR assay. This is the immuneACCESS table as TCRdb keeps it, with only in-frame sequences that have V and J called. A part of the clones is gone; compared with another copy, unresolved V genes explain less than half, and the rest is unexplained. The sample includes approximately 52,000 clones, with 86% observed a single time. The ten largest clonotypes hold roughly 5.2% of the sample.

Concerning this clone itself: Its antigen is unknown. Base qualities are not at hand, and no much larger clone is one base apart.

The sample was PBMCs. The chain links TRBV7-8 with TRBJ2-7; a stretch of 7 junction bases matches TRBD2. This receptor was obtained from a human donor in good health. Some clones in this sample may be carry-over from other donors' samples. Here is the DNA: TGTGCCAGCAGCTTAGAGATCTGGCGCGGGAGTCAGCCTGACGAGCAGTACTTC. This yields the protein CASSLEIWRGSQPDEQYF. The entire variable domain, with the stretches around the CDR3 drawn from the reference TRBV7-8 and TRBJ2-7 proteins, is GAGVSQSPRYKVAKRGQDVALRCDPISGHVSLFWYQQALGQGPEFLTYFQNEAQLDKSGLPSDRFFAERPEGSVSTLKIQRTQQEDSAVYLCASSLEIWRGSQPDEQYFGPGTRLTVT.